One sample yielded the 18 T cell receptor beta chains listed below, sequenced in a study of technical replicates of blood from several donors. Here immunoSEQ multiplex PCR was the method, and the copy in TCRdb shows in-frame clones only, minus some. The sample has some 80,000 clones; roughly 96% are singletons. The sequenced sample consisted of T cells isolated from PBMCs. Receptor source: a human donor in good health.

The chain is built from TRBV5-1 and TRBJ2-3; weak D call: TRBD2 (5 bases). The length of the CDR3 is 15 residues. V dropped 0 bases and J dropped 1 base, with 9 bases sitting between them. In germline, CDR1 is SGHRS, CDR2 YFSETQ. The CDR3 protein is CASSLVGVGTDTQYF. The CDR3 DNA is TGCGCCAGCAGCTTGGTCGGGGTAGGCACAGATACGCAGTATTTT.

CDR3 protein: CASSEGREATEAFF. The CDR3 coding sequence is TGTGCCAGCAGTGAAGGCAGGGAGGCCACTGAAGCTTTCTTT. The V gene is TRBV6-1, the J gene TRBJ1-1; a possible D gene is TRBD1 (5 bases). This CDR3 comprises 14 residues. V was trimmed by 1 base and J by 4 bases, leaving 10 bases between them. Germline CDR1 and CDR2: MNHNS and SASEGT.

This rearrangement joins TRBV10-3 to TRBJ2-2, with 7 bases that match TRBD1. V shed 8 bases, J shed 5 bases, and the junction held 14 bases outside the gene matches. This CDR3 has 16 amino acids. Germline loops: CDR1 ENHRY, CDR2 SYGVKD. CDR3 residues: CAIGFSGTDLTGELFF. DNA for the CDR3: TGTGCCATCGGCTTTTCCGGGACAGACCTAACCGGGGAGCTGTTTTTT.

The chain joins TRBV7-9 to TRBJ2-5; D gene uncertain. V dropped 2 bases and J dropped 0 bases, with 10 bases sitting between them. The CDR3 is 15 amino acids. Per the germline V gene, CDR1 is SEHNR and CDR2 is FQNEAQ (reference sequence). The DNA of the CDR3 is TGTGCCAGCAGCTTACGTGTAATCCACCAAGAGACCCAGTACTTC. Translating it yields CASSLRVIHQETQYF. Looking up the rest from reference TRBV7-9 and TRBJ2-5 gives the full variable domain: DTGVSQNPRHKITKRGQNVTFRCDPISEHNRLYWYRQTLGQGPEFLTYFQNEAQLEKSRLLSDRFSAERPKGSFSTLEIQRTEQGDSAMYLCASSLRVIHQETQYFGPGTRLLVL.

The rearrangement joins TRBV18 to TRBJ1-1; no clear D. V was pared by 6 bases and J by 1 base, with 9 bases between. The CDR3 is made up of 13 amino acids. From germline, CDR1 is KGHSH and CDR2 LQKENI. For the CDR3, the DNA is TGTGCCAGCTCTAATCCGGGGAACACTGAAGCTTTCTTT. Its translation: CASSNPGNTEAFF.

The chain links TRBV2 to TRBJ1-5, with D possibly matching TRBD1 (6 bases). The CDR3 is 14 residues long. The V end was cut by 6 bases, the J end by 4 bases, with 13 bases between. Germline V gives CDR1 SNHLY, CDR2 FYNNEI. CDR3 residues: CASSPGTLNQPQHF. As DNA, the CDR3 is TGTGCCAGCAGCCCCGGGACACTGAATCAGCCCCAGCATTTT.

The gene calls are TRBV29-1 and TRBJ1-4; no reliable D call. The CDR3 consists of 10 residues. CDR1 and CDR2 (germline): SQVTM, ANQGSEA. Trimming took 7 bases from V and 6 from J, leaving 6 bases between them. The CDR3 sequence: CSGGDEKLFF. The DNA of the CDR3 is TGCAGCGGGGGAGATGAAAAACTGTTTTTT.

The chain recombines TRBV5-4 with TRBJ1-2; 7 bases agree with TRBD1. Trimming cost V 4 bases and J 3 bases; bases outside gene matches: 9. This CDR3 contains 15 residues. From germline, CDR1 is SGHNT and CDR2 YYREEE (reference sequence). CDR3 amino acids: CASSDDRASYYGYTF. CDR3 DNA sequence: TGTGCCAGCAGCGATGACAGGGCGTCTTACTATGGCTACACCTTC.

The genes are TRBV27 and TRBJ2-6; perhaps TRBD1 as D (5 bases). CDR3 length: 21 amino acids. Trimming removed 3 bases at V and 0 bases at J, with 24 bases between. Per germline, CDR1 MNHEY and CDR2 SMNVEV (reference sequence). CDR3 residues: CASSFKPITLLDSSGANVLTF. The CDR3 coding sequence is TGTGCCAGCAGTTTTAAACCCATTACCCTACTCGACAGCTCTGGGGCCAACGTCCTGACTTTC.

As DNA, the CDR3 is TGTGCCAGCAGCCCCCCCACTAGCTCCTACAATGAGCAGTTCTTC. Its translation is CASSPPTSSYNEQFF. V is TRBV7-9 and J is TRBJ2-1; D perhaps matches TRBD2 (5 bases). Germline assignment: CDR1 SEHNR and CDR2 FQNEAQ (reference sequence). V lost 5 bases and J 0 bases, leaving 11 bases between the germline ends. CDR3 length: 15 residues.

This clone was counted a single time. The J gene is TRBJ2-2, the V gene TRBV28; 10 nucleotides agree with TRBD1. The length of the CDR3 is 16 residues. The J segment lost 7 bases and the V segment lost 6 bases, leaving 11 bases of the junction unmatched. The germline CDR1 and CDR2 sequences are MDHEN and SYDVKM. The CDR3 sequence is CASSSLGTGEVGELFF. Here the CDR3 DNA reads TGTGCCAGCAGCTCCCTGGGGACAGGGGAGGTCGGGGAGCTGTTTTTT.

V and J are TRBV28 and TRBJ2-3, with D tentatively TRBD1 (5 bases). V was clipped by 7 bases and J by 5 bases, with 22 bases between them. Germline V gene lookup returns CDR1 MDHEN and CDR2 SYDVKM. CDR3 length: 16 amino acids. The CDR3 region is CASTSLQGAEIDTQYF. In DNA, the CDR3 is TGTGCCAGCACCTCTCTCCAGGGCGCCGAGATAGATACGCAGTATTTT.

The chain recombines TRBV9 with TRBJ2-7, with D perhaps TRBD2 (6 bases). The CDR3 has 15 amino acids. Per germline, CDR1 SGDLS and CDR2 YYNGEE. The V gene lost 0 bases and the J gene lost 8 bases, with 18 bases spanning the gap. CDR3 in amino acids: CASSVGGTVFSQQYF. The CDR3 bases are TGTGCCAGCAGCGTAGGCGGGACGGTTTTCTCCCAGCAGTACTTC.

The chain recombines TRBV30 with TRBJ2-7, with TRBD2 matching 8 bases. V dropped 2 bases and J dropped 6; count of bases not matched to a gene: 9. The CDR3 length is 14 residues. Germline CDR1 is GTSNPN and CDR2 is SVGIG (reference sequence). The CDR3 loop is CAWSLTSGVSEQYF. CDR3 in DNA: TGTGCCTGGAGTCTCACTAGCGGCGTGAGCGAGCAGTACTTC.

This chain links TRBV6-5 with TRBJ2-5; a weak D match, TRBD2 (6 bases). The germline CDR1 and CDR2 sequences are MNHEY and SVGAGI. CDR3 length equals 14 residues. V lost 1 base, J lost 5 bases, and 11 bases lay in between. The CDR3 region is CASSYLSGEETQYF. CDR3 DNA: TGTGCCAGCAGTTACTTGTCGGGAGAGGAGACCCAGTACTTC.

The V and J genes are TRBV13 and TRBJ1-1, with D possibly TRBD1 on 6 matching bases. CDR1 is PRHDT, CDR2 FYEKMQ, per germline (reference sequence). V lost 5 bases, J lost 4 bases, and 11 bases lay in between. The CDR3 covers 13 residues. The chain's CDR3 is CASSPGVGTEAFF. As DNA, the CDR3 is TGTGCCAGCAGCCCAGGGGTAGGCACTGAAGCTTTCTTT.

This chain joins TRBV29-1 and TRBJ2-3; a possible D gene is TRBD1 (6 bases). Germline CDR1 SQVTM, CDR2 ANQGSEA. The CDR3 runs 17 residues. V lost 5 bases and J 0 bases, leaving 21 bases between the germline ends. The CDR3 bases are TGCAGCGTTCTTCTAACCACACAGGGTGCTAGCACAGATACGCAGTATTTT. Protein: CSVLLTTQGASTDTQYF.

The gene calls are TRBV5-8 and TRBJ2-1, with 7 bases aligning to TRBD2. Germline CDR1 reads SGHTS; CDR2 reads YDEGEE. The CDR3 has 15 residues. Trimming cost V 1 base and J 7 bases; bases outside gene matches: 8. DNA of the CDR3: TGTGCCAGCAGCTTGAGCGGGGCTAGAGGGAATGAGCAGTTCTTC. Translation gives CASSLSGARGNEQFF. The entire variable domain, with the rest obtained from reference TRBV5-8 and TRBJ2-1, is as follows: EAGVTQSPTHLIKTRGQQATLRCSPISGHTSVYWYQQALGLGLQFLLWYDEGEERNRGNFPPRFSGRQFPNYSSELNVNALELEDSALYLCASSLSGARGNEQFFGPGTRLTVL.